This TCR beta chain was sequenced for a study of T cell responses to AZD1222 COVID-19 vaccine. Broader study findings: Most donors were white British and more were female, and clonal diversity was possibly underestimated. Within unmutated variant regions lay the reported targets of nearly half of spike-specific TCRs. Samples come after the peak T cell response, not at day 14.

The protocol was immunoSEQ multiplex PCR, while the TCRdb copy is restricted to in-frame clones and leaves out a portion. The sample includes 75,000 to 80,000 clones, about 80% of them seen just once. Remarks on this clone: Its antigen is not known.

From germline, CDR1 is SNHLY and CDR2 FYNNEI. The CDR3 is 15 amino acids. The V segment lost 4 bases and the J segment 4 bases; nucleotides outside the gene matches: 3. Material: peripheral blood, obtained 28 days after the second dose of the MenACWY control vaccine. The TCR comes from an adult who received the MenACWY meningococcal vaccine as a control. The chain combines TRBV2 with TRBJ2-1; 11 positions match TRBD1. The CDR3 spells CASSAGTGGYNEQFF. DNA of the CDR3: TGTGCCAGCAGTGCCGGGACAGGGGGTTACAATGAGCAGTTCTTC.